This T cell receptor (beta chain) was sequenced during a study of neurological immune-mediated disorders. Overall study findings and caveats: The greatest TCR clonal expansion appeared in HTLV-1-associated myelopathy and the smallest, falling below healthy controls, in multiple sclerosis.

Specified time point: technical triplicate 1. A 10-nucleotide random UMI tagged transcripts in template-switch 5'RACE cDNA synthesis. Every sequencing run returned over 170 million TCR-beta sequences, which were derived from 15-18 subjects. TCRdb called the 5' RACE reads again in MiXCR, with one record for every CDR3 protein. In the table there are 35,000 to 40,000 distinct CDR3 sequences, more than 9.5% of which are singletons. Between the trimmed V and J ends, which lost 6 bases and 6 bases, there was a span of 17 bases. CDR1 is DFQATT, CDR2 SNEGSKA, per germline (reference sequence). The CDR3 loop spans 13 amino acids. This clonotype was observed at least ten times. Its antigen is not identified.

The chain joins TRBV20-1 to TRBJ1-2, with D perhaps TRBD1 (5 bases). This clonotype originated in a man between 60 and 75 years old with HTLV-1-associated myelopathy (HAM/TSP). Source material: PBMCs. CDR3 region: CSATGTATDGYTF. Here the CDR3 DNA reads TGCAGTGCCACGGGGACGGCGACGGATGGCTACACCTTC.